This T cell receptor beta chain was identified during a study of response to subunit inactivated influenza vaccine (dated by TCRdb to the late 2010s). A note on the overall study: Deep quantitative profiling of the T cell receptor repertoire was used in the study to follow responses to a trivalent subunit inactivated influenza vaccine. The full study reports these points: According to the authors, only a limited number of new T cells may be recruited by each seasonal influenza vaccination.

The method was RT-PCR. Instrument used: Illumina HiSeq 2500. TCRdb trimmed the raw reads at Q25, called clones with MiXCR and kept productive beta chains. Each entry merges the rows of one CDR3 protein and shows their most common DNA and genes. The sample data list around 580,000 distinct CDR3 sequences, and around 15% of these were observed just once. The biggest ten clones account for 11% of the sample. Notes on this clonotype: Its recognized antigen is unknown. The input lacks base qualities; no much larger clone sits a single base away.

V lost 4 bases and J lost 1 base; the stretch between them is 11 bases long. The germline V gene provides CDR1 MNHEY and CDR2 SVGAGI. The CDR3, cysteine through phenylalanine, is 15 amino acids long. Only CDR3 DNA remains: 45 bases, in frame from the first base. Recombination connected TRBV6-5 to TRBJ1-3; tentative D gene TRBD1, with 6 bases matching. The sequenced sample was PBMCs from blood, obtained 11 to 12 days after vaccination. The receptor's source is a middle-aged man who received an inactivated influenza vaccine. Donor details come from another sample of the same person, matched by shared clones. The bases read TGTGCCAGCAGTTTCGAAGGGGGGTCTGGAAACACCATATATTTT. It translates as CASSFEGGSGNTIYF.